The 20 T cell receptor beta chains given below trace back to one sample, sequenced in a study of T cell repertoires in cytomegalovirus infection. These receptors are not linked to any known antigen. MiXCR, run by TCRdb on the reads, gives a single entry per CDR3 protein. The sample has 100,000 to 150,000 distinct CDR3 sequences; roughly 25% are singletons. The sample taken for sequencing was PBMCs, sequenced either directly or after in vitro stimulation (not recorded which). The source of these receptors is a human donor in good health (CMV status not recorded). Some clones in this sample may be carry-over from other donors' samples.

This clonotype was recorded many times. The chain recombines TRBV24-1 with TRBJ1-5; TRBD1 aligns across 8 bases. The J segment lost 7 bases and the V segment lost 5 bases, leaving 6 bases of the junction unmatched. The CDR3 consists of 14 residues. Germline CDR1 is KGHDR and CDR2 is SFDVKD. The CDR3 bases are TGTGCCACCAGTGCCGGACAGGGAAAACAGCCCCAGCATTTT. Translation: CATSAGQGKQPQHF.

This chain joins TRBV4-2 and TRBJ1-3; D is possibly TRBD1 (5 bases). Trimming removed 0 bases at V and 3 bases at J, with 9 bases between. This CDR3 comprises 15 residues. From germline, CDR1 is LGHNA and CDR2 YNFKEQ. The CDR3 sequence: CASSQDPGDGNTIYF. DNA of the CDR3: TGTGCCAGCAGCCAAGACCCGGGGGATGGAAACACCATATATTTT.

The chain recombines TRBV9 with TRBJ1-4, with 7 bases matching TRBD1. The V and J ends lost 4 bases and 5 bases, in that order; junction bases with no gene match: 8. The CDR3 runs 15 residues. Per the germline V gene, CDR1 is SGDLS and CDR2 is YYNGEE. The CDR3 sequence: CASSPSGQRNEKLFF. The DNA for the CDR3 is TGTGCCAGCAGCCCTTCGGGACAGAGGAATGAAAAACTGTTTTTT. Variable domain in full (rest from reference TRBV9 and TRBJ1-4): DSGVTQTPKHLITATGQRVTLRCSPRSGDLSVYWYQQSLDQGLQFLIQYYNGEERAKGNILERFSAQQFPDLHSELNLSSLELGDSALYFCASSPSGQRNEKLFFGSGTQLSVL.

The V call is TRBV7-2, the J call TRBJ1-1, with a tentative D call TRBD1 (6 bases). CDR1 SGHTA and CDR2 FQGNSA come from the germline V gene. Trimming removed 5 bases from V and 3 bases from J, with 19 bases in between. This CDR3 region has 16 residues. CDR3 DNA sequence: TGTGCCAGCAGCACGATGGGGGGGGCGCCTTACACTGAAGCTTTCTTT. Its protein is CASSTMGGAPYTEAFF.

Only a few counts were recorded for this clonotype. The rearrangement uses TRBV27 and TRBJ1-5, with a tentative D call TRBD1 (6 bases). CDR1 and CDR2 (germline): MNHEY, SMNVEV (reference sequence). The CDR3 is 17 residues long. Trimming cost V 6 bases and J 0 bases, with 18 bases left between them. Here the CDR3 DNA reads TGTGCCAGCAGCCACACCGGGACACAGGGTAGCAATCAGCCCCAGCATTTT. Its translation: CASSHTGTQGSNQPQHF.

The table lists this clonotype with a few counts. The gene calls are TRBV6-2 or TRBV6-3 and TRBJ1-3; tentatively, D is TRBD1 (5 bases). The germline CDR1 and CDR2 sequences are MNHEY and SVGEGT. This CDR3 has 18 residues. Between the trimmed V and J ends, which lost 2 bases and 1 base, there was a span of 18 bases. The DNA of the CDR3 is TGTGCCAGCAGTTACAGGGACGGACGAGGACCTTCTGGAAACACCATATATTTT. Translation: CASSYRDGRGPSGNTIYF.

This clonotype was observed a few times. The V call is TRBV6-6, the J call TRBJ2-1, with TRBD2 matching over 12 bases. The CDR3 runs 15 residues. The germline V gene encodes CDR1 MNHNY and CDR2 SVGAGI (reference sequence). The V segment lost 2 bases and the J segment 15 bases; nucleotides outside the gene matches: 11. The CDR3 is CASSYGTSGSPGGFF. CDR3 DNA: TGTGCCAGCAGTTACGGGACTAGCGGGTCACCCGGGGGGTTCTTC.

The V and J genes are TRBV28 and TRBJ1-1, with D possibly TRBD1 on 5 matching bases. In germline, CDR1 is MDHEN, CDR2 SYDVKM. V was cut by 6 bases and J by 0 bases, with 17 bases left in between. This CDR3 region has 16 residues. The CDR3 DNA is TGTGCCAGCAGGCTTGCGACGGGACGGATGAACACTGAAGCTTTCTTT. Its protein product is CASRLATGRMNTEAFF.

The rearrangement links TRBV12-3 or TRBV12-4 to TRBJ1-4; 7 nucleotides agree with TRBD1. The junction had 3 bases not matched to a gene; V was cut back by 4 bases and J by 1 base. The length of the CDR3 is 15 residues. CDR3 amino acids: CASSSRTGTNEKLFF. Written as DNA, the CDR3 is TGTGCCAGCAGTTCCCGGACAGGAACTAATGAAAAACTGTTTTTT.

Note on this clonotype: Because it lacks the conserved phenylalanine or tryptophan at the end, this CDR3 is likely a read error. The gene calls are TRBV6-5 and TRBJ1-2; unclear D gene. The length of the CDR3 is 15 residues. Germline V lookup: CDR1 MNHEY, CDR2 SVGAGI. Trimming took 0 bases from V and 1 from J, leaving 9 bases between them. CDR3 DNA: TGTGCCAGCAGTTACTCGAGCGGCGGTAACTATGGCTACACCTAC. It encodes CASSYSSGGNYGYTY.

V gene TRBV6-2 or TRBV6-3 combines with J gene TRBJ1-2; 7 nucleotides align to TRBD1. The germline CDR1 and CDR2 sequences are MNHEY and SVGEGT. The CDR3 contains 13 residues. V trimming: 4 bases; J trimming: 7 bases; junction bases outside the gene matches: 6. In nucleotides, the CDR3 is TGTGCCAGCAGTTCGCGGACAGGATCTGGCTACACCTTC. This gives the protein CASSSRTGSGYTF.

As for this clonotype: Sequence at one end of the junction differs from germline and may be a read error. The chain is built from TRBV12-3 or TRBV12-4 and TRBJ2-1; 11 positions match TRBD2. The CDR3 is 13 amino acids. CDR3 region: CASSLGLAGGPVF. CDR3 DNA: TGTGCCAGCAGCTTGGGATTAGCGGGAGGGCCGGTCTTC.

The chain has TRBV5-1 and TRBJ2-4, with D unclear. The CDR3 loop spans 15 amino acids. Germline V lookup: CDR1 SGHRS, CDR2 YFSETQ. The V and J ends lost 1 base and 4 bases respectively, with 12 bases between them. CDR3 sequence (DNA): TGCGCCAGCAGCTTGTCCGTAGGTTCGAAAAACATTCAGTACTTC. This translates into CASSLSVGSKNIQYF.

For the CDR3, the DNA is TGCGCCAGCAGCCAAGCCGGATTTCAAGAGACCCAGTACTTC. It codes for CASSQAGFQETQYF. V and J are TRBV4-1 and TRBJ2-5; D remains ambiguous. Germline assignment: CDR1 MGHRA and CDR2 YSYEKL. The CDR3 length is 14 residues. The V and J ends lost 1 base and 2 bases respectively, with 8 bases between them.

CDR3 bases: TGTGCCAGCAGCTTATATCCATACGAGCAGTACGTC. Its translation: CASSLYPYEQYV. The gene calls are TRBV11-2 and TRBJ2-7, with D unresolved. Germline-derived CDR1 and CDR2 are SGHAT and FQNNGV. There are 12 residues in the CDR3. The V end was cut by 2 bases, the J end by 4 bases, with 6 bases between.

This clonotype has just a few counts. This rearrangement joins TRBV12-3 or TRBV12-4 to TRBJ2-2; a possible D gene is TRBD2 (6 bases). Trimming took off 7 bases at V and 3 bases at J, with 12 bases between the two ends. The CDR3 is made up of 14 amino acids. DNA of the CDR3: TGTGCCAGCACCCCGGGACTCCACACCGGGGAGCTGTTTTTT. Residues: CASTPGLHTGELFF.

This clonotype was picked up a small number of times. A read error may account for a junction end that differs from germline. This chain connects TRBV6-5 to TRBJ2-1; D unclear. Per the germline V gene, CDR1 is MNHEY and CDR2 is SVGAGI. This CDR3 is 16 amino acids long. Here the CDR3 reads CASSFRPRLSNNEQFF. The CDR3 DNA sequence: TGTGCCAGCAGCTTCAGGCCCCGCCTCTCCAACAATGAGCAGTTCTTC.

The chain uses TRBV7-2 and TRBJ2-7; 7 bases fit TRBD2. The CDR3 has 16 amino acids. The germline V gene has CDR1 SGHTA and CDR2 FQGNSA. Trimming at V came to 1 base and at J to 5 bases, leaving 11 bases not matched to a gene. The CDR3 spells CASSLDYGGSINEQYF. The DNA for the CDR3 is TGTGCCAGCAGCTTAGATTATGGCGGGAGTATTAACGAGCAGTACTTC. Using reference TRBV7-2 and TRBJ2-7 for the parts outside the CDR3, the full variable domain is GAGVSQSPSNKVTEKGKDVELRCDPISGHTALYWYRQSLGQGLEFLIYFQGNSAPDKSGLPSDRFSAERTGGSVSTLTIQRTQQEDSAVYLCASSLDYGGSINEQYFGPGTRLTVT.

This clonotype was counted many times. The V call is TRBV11-2, the J call TRBJ2-1, with TRBD2 matching 8 bases. CDR1 SGHAT and CDR2 FQNNGV come from the germline V gene. The CDR3 totals 15 residues. Germline trimming cut 5 bases from V and 4 bases from J; bases unmatched to any gene: 7. CDR3 amino acids: CASSLQRENYNEQFF. The CDR3 region has the DNA TGTGCCAGCAGCCTTCAGCGGGAGAATTACAATGAGCAGTTCTTC.

The sample holds a few counts of this clonotype. The rearrangement links TRBV6-2 or TRBV6-3 to TRBJ1-1; 8 nucleotides line up with TRBD1. V was pared by 8 bases and J by 5 bases, with 13 bases of the junction left unmatched. The germline CDR1 and CDR2 sequences are MNHEY and SVGEGT. The CDR3 extends over 15 amino acids. In DNA, the CDR3 is TGTGCCAGCCGGCCGCTCCAGGGGGCGAGGACTGAAGCTTTCTTT. Protein: CASRPLQGARTEAFF.